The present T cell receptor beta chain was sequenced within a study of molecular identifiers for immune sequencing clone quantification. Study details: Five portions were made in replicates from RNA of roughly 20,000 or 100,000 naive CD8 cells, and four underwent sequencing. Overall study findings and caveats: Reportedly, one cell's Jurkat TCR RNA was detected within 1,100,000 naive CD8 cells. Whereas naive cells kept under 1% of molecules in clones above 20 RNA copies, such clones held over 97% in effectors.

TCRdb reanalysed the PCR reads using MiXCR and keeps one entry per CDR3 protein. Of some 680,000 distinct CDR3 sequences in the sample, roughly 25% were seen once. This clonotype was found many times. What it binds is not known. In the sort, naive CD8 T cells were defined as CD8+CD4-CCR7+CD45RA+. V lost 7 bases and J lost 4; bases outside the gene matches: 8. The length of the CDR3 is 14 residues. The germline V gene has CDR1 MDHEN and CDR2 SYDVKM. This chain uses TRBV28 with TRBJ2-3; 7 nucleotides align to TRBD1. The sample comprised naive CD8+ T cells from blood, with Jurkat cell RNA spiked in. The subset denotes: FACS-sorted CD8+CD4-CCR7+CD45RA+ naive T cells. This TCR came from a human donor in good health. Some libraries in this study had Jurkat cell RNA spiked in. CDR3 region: CASKRGQASDTQYF. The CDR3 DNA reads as TGTGCCAGCAAAAGGGGGCAGGCGTCAGATACGCAGTATTTT.